The T cell receptor beta chain described here comes from a study of technical replicates of blood from a handful of donors. The CDR3 contains 14 residues. The V gene lost 1 base and the J gene lost 10 bases, with 14 bases spanning the gap. The germline V gene has CDR1 SGHNT and CDR2 YENEEA. TCRdb's table, derived via immunoSEQ multiplex PCR, lists solely in-frame clones and lacks some. The sample holds around 76,000 clones, more than 85% seen once. Specimen: T cells isolated from PBMCs. The receptor was isolated from a human donor in good health. V is TRBV11-3 and J is TRBJ2-1; the D is unclear. The CDR3 here is CASSLVEPAGEQFF. The CDR3 coding sequence is TGTGCCAGCAGCTTAGTGGAGCCCGCCGGAGAGCAGTTCTTC.